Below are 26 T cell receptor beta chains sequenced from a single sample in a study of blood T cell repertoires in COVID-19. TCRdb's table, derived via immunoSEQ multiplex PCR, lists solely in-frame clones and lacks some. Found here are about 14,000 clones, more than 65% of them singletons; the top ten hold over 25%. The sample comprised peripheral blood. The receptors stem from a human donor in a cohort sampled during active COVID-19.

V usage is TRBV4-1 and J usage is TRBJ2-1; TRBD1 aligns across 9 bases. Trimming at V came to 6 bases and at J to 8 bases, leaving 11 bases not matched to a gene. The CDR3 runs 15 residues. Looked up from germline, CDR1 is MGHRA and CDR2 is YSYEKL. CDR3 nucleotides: TGCGCCAGCAGTCGGACCGGGACAGGGTGGGATGAGCAGTTCTTC. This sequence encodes CASSRTGTGWDEQFF.

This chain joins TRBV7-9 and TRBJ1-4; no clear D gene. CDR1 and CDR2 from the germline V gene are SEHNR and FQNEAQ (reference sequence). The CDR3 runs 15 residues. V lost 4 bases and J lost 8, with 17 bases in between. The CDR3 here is CASSSYTEIEEKLFF. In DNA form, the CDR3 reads TGTGCCAGCAGCTCCTACACAGAGATTGAGGAAAAACTGTTTTTT.

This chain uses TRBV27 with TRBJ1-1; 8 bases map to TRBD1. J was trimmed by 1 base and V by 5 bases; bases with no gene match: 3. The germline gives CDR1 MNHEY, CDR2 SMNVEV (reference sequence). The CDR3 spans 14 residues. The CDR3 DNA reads TGTGCCAGCAGTCTACAGGGGGGGAACACTGAAGCTTTCTTT. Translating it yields CASSLQGGNTEAFF.

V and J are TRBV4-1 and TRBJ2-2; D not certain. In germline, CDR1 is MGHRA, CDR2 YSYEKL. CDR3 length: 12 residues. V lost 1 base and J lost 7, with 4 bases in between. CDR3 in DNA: TGCGCCAGCAGCCAAGTCCTCGGGGAGCTGTTTTTT. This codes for CASSQVLGELFF.

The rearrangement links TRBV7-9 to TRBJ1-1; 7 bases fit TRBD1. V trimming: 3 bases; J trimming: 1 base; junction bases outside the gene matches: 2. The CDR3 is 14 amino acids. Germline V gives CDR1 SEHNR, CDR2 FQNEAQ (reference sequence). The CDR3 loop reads CASSLGQQNTEAFF. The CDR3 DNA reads TGTGCCAGCAGCTTGGGACAGCAGAACACTGAAGCTTTCTTT.

The CDR3 sequence: CASPRDRGPSEQFF. The CDR3 DNA follows: TGTGCCTCCCCCCGGGACAGGGGTCCCAGTGAGCAGTTCTTC. The chain recombines TRBV7-5 with TRBJ2-1; the table's D call of TRBD1 was not tested on the DNA. TRBV7-5 is a known pseudogene. The CDR3 length is 14 residues.

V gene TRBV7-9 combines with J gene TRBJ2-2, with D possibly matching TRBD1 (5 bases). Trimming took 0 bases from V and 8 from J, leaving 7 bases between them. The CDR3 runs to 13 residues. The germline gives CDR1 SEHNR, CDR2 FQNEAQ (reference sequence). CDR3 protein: CASSLAHRGELFF. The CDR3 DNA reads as TGTGCCAGCAGCTTAGCTCACAGGGGGGAGCTGTTTTTT.

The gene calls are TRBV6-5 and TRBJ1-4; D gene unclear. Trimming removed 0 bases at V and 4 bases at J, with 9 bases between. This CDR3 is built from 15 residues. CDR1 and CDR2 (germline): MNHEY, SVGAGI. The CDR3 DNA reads TGTGCCAGCAGTTACTCCACGGAGGGTAATGAAAAACTGTTTTTT. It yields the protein CASSYSTEGNEKLFF.

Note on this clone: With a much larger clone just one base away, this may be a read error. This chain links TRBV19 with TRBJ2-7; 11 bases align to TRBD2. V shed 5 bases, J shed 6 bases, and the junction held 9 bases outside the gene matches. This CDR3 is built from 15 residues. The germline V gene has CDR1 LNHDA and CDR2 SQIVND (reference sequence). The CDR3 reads CASSAGTSGISEQYF. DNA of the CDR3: TGTGCCAGTAGTGCGGGGACTAGCGGAATCTCCGAGCAGTACTTC. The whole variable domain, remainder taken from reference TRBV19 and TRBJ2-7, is DGGITQSPKYLFRKEGQNVTLSCEQNLNHDAMYWYRQDPGQGLRLIYYSQIVNDFQKGDIAEGYSVSREKKESFPLTVTSAQKNPTAFYLCASSAGTSGISEQYFGPGTRLTVT.

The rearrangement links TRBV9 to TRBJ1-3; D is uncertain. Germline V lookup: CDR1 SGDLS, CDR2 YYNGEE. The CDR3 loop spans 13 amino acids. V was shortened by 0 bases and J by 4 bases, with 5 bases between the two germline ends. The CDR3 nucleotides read TGTGCCAGCAGCGTAGGGCCGGGAAACACCATATATTTT. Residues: CASSVGPGNTIYF.

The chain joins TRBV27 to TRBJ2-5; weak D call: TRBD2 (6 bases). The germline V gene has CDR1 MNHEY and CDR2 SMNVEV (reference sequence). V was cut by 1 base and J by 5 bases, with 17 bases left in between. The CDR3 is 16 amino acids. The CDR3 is CASSLYWGAGGETQYF. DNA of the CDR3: TGTGCCAGCAGTTTATATTGGGGAGCGGGTGGGGAGACCCAGTACTTC.

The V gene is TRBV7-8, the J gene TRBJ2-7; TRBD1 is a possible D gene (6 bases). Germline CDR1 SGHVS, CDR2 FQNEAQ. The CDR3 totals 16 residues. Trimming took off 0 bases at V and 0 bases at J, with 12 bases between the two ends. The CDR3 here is CASSLAGQLASYEQYF. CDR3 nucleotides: TGTGCCAGCAGCTTAGCTGGACAGCTTGCCTCCTACGAGCAGTACTTC.

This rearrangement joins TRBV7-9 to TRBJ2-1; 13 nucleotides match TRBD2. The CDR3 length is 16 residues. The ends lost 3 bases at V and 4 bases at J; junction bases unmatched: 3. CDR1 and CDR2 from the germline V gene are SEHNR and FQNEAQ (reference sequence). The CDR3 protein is CASSFPGLAGYNEQFF. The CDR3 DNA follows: TGTGCCAGCAGCTTTCCGGGACTAGCGGGATACAATGAGCAGTTCTTC.

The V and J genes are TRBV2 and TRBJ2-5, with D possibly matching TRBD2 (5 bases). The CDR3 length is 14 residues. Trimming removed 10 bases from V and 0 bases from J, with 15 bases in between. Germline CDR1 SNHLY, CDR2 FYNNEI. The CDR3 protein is CATASWRDQETQYF. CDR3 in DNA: TGTGCCACCGCAAGTTGGCGGGACCAAGAGACCCAGTACTTC. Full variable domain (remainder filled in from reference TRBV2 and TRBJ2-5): EPEVTQTPSHQVTQMGQEVILRCVPISNHLYFYWYRQILGQKVEFLVSFYNNEISEKSEIFDDQFSVERPDGSNFTLKIRSTKLEDSAMYFCATASWRDQETQYFGPGTRLLVL.

In nucleotides, the CDR3 is TGTGCCAGCAATGGCGGCTCCTACGAGCAGTACTTC. This codes for CASNGGSYEQYF. The chain couples TRBV7-9 to TRBJ2-7; no reliable D call. CDR1 SEHNR and CDR2 FQNEAQ come from the germline V gene (reference sequence). CDR3 length: 12 residues. V was clipped by 7 bases and J by 0 bases, with 7 bases between them.

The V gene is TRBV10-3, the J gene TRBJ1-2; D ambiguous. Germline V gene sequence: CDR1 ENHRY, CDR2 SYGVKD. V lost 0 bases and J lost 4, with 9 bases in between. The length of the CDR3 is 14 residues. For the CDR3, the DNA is TGTGCCATCAGTGAGTCCGCGGGTTCCTATGGCTACACCTTC. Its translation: CAISESAGSYGYTF.

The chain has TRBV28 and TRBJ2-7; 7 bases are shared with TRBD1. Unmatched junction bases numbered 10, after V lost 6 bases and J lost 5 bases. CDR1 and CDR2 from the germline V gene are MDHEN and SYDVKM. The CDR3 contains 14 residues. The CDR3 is CASSHRQGSDEQYF. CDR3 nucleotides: TGTGCCAGCAGCCATCGACAGGGTAGTGACGAGCAGTACTTC.

Here the CDR3 reads CASSLLSSLVNYGYTF. The DNA for the CDR3 is TGTGCCAGCAGTCTCCTCTCCAGTCTGGTGAACTATGGCTACACCTTC. This sequence joins TRBV6-2 or TRBV6-3 and TRBJ1-2; D is undetermined. Germline CDR1 reads MNHEY; CDR2 reads SVGEGT. The CDR3 extends over 16 amino acids. V was clipped by 5 bases and J by 2 bases, with 18 bases between them.

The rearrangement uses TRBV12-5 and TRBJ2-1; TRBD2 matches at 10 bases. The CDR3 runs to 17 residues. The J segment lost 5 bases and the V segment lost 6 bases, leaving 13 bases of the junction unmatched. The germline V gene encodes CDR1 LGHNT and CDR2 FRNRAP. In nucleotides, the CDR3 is TGTGCTAGTGGGCCCTGGGGTGATACTAGCGGGAACAATGAGCAGTTCTTC. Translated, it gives CASGPWGDTSGNNEQFF.

This CDR3 reads CASSLVVGDEQFF. CDR3 nucleotide sequence: TGCGCCAGCAGCTTGGTAGTAGGGGATGAGCAGTTCTTC. The chain has TRBV5-1 and TRBJ2-1; a weak D match, TRBD1 (5 bases). Deletions cut 0 bases from V and 8 bases from J, with 9 bases between. Germline V gene data show CDR1 as SGHRS and CDR2 as YFSETQ. The CDR3 length is 13 residues.

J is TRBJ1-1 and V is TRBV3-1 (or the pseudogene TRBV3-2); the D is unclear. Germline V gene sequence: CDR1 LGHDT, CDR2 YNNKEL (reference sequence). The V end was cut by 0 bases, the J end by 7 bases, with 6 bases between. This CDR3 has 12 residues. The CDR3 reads CASSQDPFEAFF. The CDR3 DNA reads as TGTGCCAGCAGCCAAGATCCCTTTGAAGCTTTCTTT.

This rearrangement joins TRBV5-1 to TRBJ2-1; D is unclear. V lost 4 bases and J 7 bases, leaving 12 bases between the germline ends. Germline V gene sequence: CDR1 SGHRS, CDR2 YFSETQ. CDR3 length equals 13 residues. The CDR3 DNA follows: TGCGCCAGCAGCCCCCGACTTCTGAATGAGCAGTTCTTC. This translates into CASSPRLLNEQFF.

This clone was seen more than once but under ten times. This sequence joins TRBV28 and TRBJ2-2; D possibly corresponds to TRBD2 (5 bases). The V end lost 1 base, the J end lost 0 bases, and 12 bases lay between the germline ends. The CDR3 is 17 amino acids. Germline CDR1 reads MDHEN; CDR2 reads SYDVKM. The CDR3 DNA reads TGTGCCAGCAGTTTATCTTCCGGGGTCCCGAACACCGGGGAGCTGTTTTTT. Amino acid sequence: CASSLSSGVPNTGELFF.

The CDR3 loop reads CASSPTGVGYNEQFF. The CDR3, as DNA: TGTGCCAGCTCACCGACAGGGGTGGGGTACAATGAGCAGTTCTTC. The V and J genes are TRBV18 and TRBJ2-1, with TRBD1 matching over 8 bases. CDR3 length equals 15 residues. V lost 3 bases, J lost 4 bases, and 5 bases stayed unmatched. The V gene's germline CDR1 is KGHSH and CDR2 LQKENI.

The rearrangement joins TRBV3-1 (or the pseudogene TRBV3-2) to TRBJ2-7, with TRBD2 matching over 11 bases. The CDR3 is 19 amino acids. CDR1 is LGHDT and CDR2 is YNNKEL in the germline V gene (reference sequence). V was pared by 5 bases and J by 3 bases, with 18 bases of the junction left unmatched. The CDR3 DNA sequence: TGTGCCAGCAGCAAAATTTTTTCCATTTCTAGCGGGAGGTTCTACGAGCAGTACTTC. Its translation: CASSKIFSISSGRFYEQYF.

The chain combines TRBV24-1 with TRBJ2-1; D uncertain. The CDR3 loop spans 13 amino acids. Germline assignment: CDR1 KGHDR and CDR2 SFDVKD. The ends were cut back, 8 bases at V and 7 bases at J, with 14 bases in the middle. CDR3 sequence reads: CATNQALGNEQFF. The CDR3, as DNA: TGTGCCACCAACCAAGCCCTCGGTAATGAGCAGTTCTTC.